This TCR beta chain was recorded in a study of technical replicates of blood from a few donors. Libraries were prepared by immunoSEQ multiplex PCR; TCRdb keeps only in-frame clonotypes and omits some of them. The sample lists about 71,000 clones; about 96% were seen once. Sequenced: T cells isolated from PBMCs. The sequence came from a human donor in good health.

The CDR3 sequence: CASSFDERQGLNTEAFF. CDR3 nucleotide sequence: TGTGCCAGCAGCTTTGACGAGAGACAGGGGTTGAACACTGAAGCTTTCTTT. The J gene is TRBJ1-1, the V gene TRBV7-9, with 8 bases fitting TRBD1. Germline V gene sequence: CDR1 SEHNR, CDR2 FQNEAQ (reference sequence). The V gene end was trimmed by 3 bases and the J gene end by 0 bases; junction bases not matched to a gene: 9. This CDR3 region has 17 residues.